This T cell receptor beta chain was recorded in a study of blood T cell repertoires in COVID-19. The V end lost 0 bases, the J end lost 4 bases, and 12 bases lay between the germline ends. From germline, CDR1 is SGHDN and CDR2 FVKESK. There are 15 residues in the CDR3. The table came from immunoSEQ multiplex PCR; TCRdb's copy has only in-frame clones and leaves some out. This sample has 250,000 to 350,000 clones, with roughly 84% found just once. The sequenced material came from peripheral blood. V gene TRBV14 combines with J gene TRBJ1-2; the D is unclear. The TCR originated in a person between 65 and 80 years old with COVID-19, enrolled during active disease. CDR3 sequence reads: CASSQDLGPLYGYTF. In nucleotides, the CDR3 is TGTGCCAGCAGCCAAGATCTTGGGCCCCTCTATGGCTACACCTTC.